The subject of this entry is one T cell receptor beta chain. Together with a sample-barcoded 5' primer, a J-beta primer mix was included in a second PCR lasting roughly 6 to 12 cycles. A single record per CDR3 protein comes from TCRdb applying MiXCR to the 5' RACE reads. This sample carries 550,000 to 700,000 distinct CDR3 sequences, 27% of them seen once, and the ten largest clones take less than 20%. These data originate in a study of blood T cells in healthy people across ages. The germline gives CDR1 SGHTA, CDR2 FQGTGA. Unmatched junction bases numbered 10, after V lost 8 bases and J lost 3 bases. CDR3 size: 15 residues.

Sequenced: blood. The chain couples TRBV7-3 to TRBJ2-5; 9 nucleotides agree with TRBD1. The TCR sequence derives from a woman aged 70-85 years in good health. The CDR3 spells CASSMAGQGKETQYF. In nucleotides, the CDR3 is TGTGCCAGCTCCATGGCGGGACAGGGAAAAGAGACCCAGTACTTC.